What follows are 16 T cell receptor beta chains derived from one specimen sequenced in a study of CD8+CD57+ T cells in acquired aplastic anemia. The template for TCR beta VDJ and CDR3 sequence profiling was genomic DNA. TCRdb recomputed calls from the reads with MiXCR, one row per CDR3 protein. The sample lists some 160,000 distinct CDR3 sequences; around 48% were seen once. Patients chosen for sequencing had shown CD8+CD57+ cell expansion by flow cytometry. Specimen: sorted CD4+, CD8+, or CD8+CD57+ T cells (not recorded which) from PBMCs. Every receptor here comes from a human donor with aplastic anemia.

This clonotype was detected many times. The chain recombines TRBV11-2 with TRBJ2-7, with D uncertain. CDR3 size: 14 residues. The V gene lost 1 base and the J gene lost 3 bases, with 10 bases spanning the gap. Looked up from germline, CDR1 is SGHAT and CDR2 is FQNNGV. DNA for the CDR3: TGTGCCAGCAGCTTAGGTAGTGCCCTCTACGAGCAGTACTTC. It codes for CASSLGSALYEQYF.

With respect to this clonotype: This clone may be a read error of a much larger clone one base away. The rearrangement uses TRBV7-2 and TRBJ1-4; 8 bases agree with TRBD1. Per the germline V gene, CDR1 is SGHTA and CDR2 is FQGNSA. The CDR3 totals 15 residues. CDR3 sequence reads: CASSLGSRGRERLFF. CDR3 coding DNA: TGTGCCAGCAGCTTAGGGAGCAGGGGGCGTGAAAGACTGTTTTTT.

The CDR3 nucleotides are TGCGCCAGCAGCTTGGGGGACAACCTCTACGAGCAGTACTTC. It specifies CASSLGDNLYEQYF. The genes are TRBV5-1 and TRBJ2-7; D possibly corresponds to TRBD1 (6 bases). Germline V gives CDR1 SGHRS, CDR2 YFSETQ. This CDR3 is built from 14 residues. V was cut by 0 bases and J by 3 bases, with 10 bases left in between.

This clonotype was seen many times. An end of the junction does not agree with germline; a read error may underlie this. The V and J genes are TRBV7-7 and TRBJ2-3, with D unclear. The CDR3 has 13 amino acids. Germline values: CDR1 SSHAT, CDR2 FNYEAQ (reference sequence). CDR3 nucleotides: TGTGCTAGCAGCTTCGGACCCACAGATACGCAGTATTTT. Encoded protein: CASSFGPTDTQYF.

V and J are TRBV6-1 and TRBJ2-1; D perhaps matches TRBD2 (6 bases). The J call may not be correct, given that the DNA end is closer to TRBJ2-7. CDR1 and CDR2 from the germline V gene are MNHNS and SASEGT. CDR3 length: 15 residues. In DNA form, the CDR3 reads TGTGCCAGCAGTGGGGACTCCATAAGGGGCGCTGAGCAGTACTTC. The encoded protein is CASSGDSIRGAEQYF.

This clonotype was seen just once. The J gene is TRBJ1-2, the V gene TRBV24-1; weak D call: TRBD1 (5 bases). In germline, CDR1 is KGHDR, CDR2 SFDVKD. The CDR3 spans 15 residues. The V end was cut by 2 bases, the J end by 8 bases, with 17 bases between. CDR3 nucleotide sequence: TGTGCCACCAGTGATTCGACCCCTTCTAGGGGAGGCTACACCTTC. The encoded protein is CATSDSTPSRGGYTF.

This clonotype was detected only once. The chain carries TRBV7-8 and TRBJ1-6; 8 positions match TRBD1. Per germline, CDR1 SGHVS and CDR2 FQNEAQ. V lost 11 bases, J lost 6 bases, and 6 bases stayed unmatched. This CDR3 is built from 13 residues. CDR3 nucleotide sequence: TGTGCCGGGACAGGCAGCCTTAATTCACCCCTCCACTTT. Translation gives CAGTGSLNSPLHF.

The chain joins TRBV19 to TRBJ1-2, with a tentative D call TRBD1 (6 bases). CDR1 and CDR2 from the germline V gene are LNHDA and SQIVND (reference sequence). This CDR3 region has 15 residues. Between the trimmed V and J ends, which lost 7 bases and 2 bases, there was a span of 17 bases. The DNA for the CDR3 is TGTGCCAGTACCACCGACCCCAGGGGAAACTATGGCTACACCTTC. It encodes CASTTDPRGNYGYTF.

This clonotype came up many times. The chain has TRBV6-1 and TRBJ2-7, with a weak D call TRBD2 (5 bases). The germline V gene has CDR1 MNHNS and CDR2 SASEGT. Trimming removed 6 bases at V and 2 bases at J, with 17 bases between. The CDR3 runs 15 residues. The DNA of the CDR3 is TGTGCCAGCAGCGGGGTTGAAACGACTACCTACGAGCAGTACTTC. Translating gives CASSGVETTTYEQYF.

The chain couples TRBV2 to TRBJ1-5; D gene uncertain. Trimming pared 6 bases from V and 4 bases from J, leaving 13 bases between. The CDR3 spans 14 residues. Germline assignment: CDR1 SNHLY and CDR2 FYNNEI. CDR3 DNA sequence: TGTGCCAGCAGCATCGTAGGAACGAATCAGCCCCAGCATTTT. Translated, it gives CASSIVGTNQPQHF.

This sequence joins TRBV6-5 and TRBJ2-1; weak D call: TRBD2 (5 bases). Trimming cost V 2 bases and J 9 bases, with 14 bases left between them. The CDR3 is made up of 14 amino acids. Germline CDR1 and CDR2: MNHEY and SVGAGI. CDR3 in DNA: TGTGCCAGCAGTTACGAGGCGGGCGCGGGTGAGCAGTTCTTC. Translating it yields CASSYEAGAGEQFF.

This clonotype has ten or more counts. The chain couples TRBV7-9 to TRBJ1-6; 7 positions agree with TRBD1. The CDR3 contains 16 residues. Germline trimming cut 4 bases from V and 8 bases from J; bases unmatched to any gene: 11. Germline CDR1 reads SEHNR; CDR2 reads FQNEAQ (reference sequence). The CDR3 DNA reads TGTGCCAGCAGCTATTATCGGGGGACAGCGTATTCACCCCTCCACTTT. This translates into CASSYYRGTAYSPLHF.

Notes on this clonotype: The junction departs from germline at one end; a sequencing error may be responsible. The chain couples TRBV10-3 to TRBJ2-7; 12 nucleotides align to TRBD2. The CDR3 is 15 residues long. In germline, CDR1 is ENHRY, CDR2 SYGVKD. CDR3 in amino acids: CASSYRTSGNYEQYF. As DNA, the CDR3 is TGTGCCAGCAGTTACCGGACTAGCGGGAACTACGAGCAGTACTTC.

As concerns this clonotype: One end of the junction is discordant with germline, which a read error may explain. Written as DNA, the CDR3 is TGCGCCAGCAGCTTGACCGGACAGGCGGGGGGAGGCTACACCTTC. It translates to CASSLTGQAGGGYTF. This chain uses TRBV5-5 with TRBJ2-7, with TRBD1 matching over 7 bases. The J call could be wrong; TRBJ1-2 is a better fit for the DNA end. The CDR3 runs 15 residues. CDR1 and CDR2 (germline): SGHKS, YYEKEE (reference sequence).

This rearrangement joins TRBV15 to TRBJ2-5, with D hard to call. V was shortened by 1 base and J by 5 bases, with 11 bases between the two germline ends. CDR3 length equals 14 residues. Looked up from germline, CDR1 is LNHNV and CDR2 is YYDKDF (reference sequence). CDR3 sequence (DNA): TGTGCCACCAGCAGAGTATCCAGAATTGAGACCCAGTACTTC. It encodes CATSRVSRIETQYF.

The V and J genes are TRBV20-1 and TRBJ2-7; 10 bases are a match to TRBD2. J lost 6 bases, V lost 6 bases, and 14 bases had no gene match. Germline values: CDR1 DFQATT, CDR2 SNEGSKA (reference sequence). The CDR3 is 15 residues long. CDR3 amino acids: CSASSDLAGDGEQYF. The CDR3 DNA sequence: TGCAGTGCCAGCAGTGACCTAGCGGGAGACGGCGAGCAGTACTTC.